The source of this T cell receptor beta chain is a study of sequential checkpoint blockade in melanoma. The germline V and J ends were trimmed by 5 bases and 5 bases, with 13 bases remaining between them. The CDR3 sequence is 14 residues long. From germline, CDR1 is SGHAT and CDR2 FQDESV (reference sequence). The sample holds a few counts of this clone. Treatment in this sample: randomized to nivolumab then ipilimumab (arm A) or the reverse (arm B). Only in-frame clones appear in the TCRdb table, and some are missing; sequencing was by immunoSEQ multiplex PCR. Of about 5,100 clones detected, 25% to 40% appear once; the ten largest clones hold approximately 12%.

This receptor was identified in a human donor with melanoma. This material consisted of tumor tissue (inferred from file names), taken from a patient given nivolumab and ipilimumab in sequence. The chain recombines TRBV11-1 with TRBJ2-1; D is undetermined. This CDR3 reads CASSPRTGNNEQFF. The CDR3 region has the DNA TGTGCCAGCAGCCCGCGGACGGGTAACAATGAGCAGTTCTTC. The full variable domain, with the rest looked up from reference TRBV11-1 and TRBJ2-1, is EAEVAQSPRYKITEKSQAVAFWCDPISGHATLYWYRQILGQGPELLVQFQDESVVDDSQLPKDRFSAERLKGVDSTLKIQPAELGDSAMYLCASSPRTGNNEQFFGPGTRLTVL.